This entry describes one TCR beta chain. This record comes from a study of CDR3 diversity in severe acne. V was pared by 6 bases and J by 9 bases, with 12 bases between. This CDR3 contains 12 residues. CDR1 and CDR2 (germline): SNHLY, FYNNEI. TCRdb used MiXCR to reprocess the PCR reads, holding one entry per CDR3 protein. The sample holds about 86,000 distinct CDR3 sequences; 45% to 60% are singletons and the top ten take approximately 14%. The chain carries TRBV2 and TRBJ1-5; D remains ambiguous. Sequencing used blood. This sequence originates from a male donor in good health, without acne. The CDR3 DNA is TGTGCCAGCAGGGCCCGAGGGTTGCCCCAGCATTTT. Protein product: CASRARGLPQHF.